These 21 T cell receptor beta chains came from one sample sequenced in a study of T-cell memory formation after mild COVID-19. One entry per CDR3 protein, called by TCRdb with MiXCR from the 5' RACE reads. The sample contains about 560,000 distinct CDR3 sequences, 15% to 20% of which appear only once. The sequencing input was PBMCs or a T cell subset sorted from them (not recorded which). These receptors were obtained from an adult woman who had mild COVID-19 (a few samples of this study predate the infection). Cell type and time point are not known.

This chain links TRBV20-1 with TRBJ1-1; D remains ambiguous. Germline loops: CDR1 DFQATT, CDR2 SNEGSKA (reference sequence). This CDR3 spans 13 amino acids. With 3 bases removed from V and 4 bases from J, the gap between germline ends came to 12 bases. CDR3 sequence: CSARGGRSTEAFF. Written as DNA, the CDR3 is TGCAGTGCTAGGGGTGGGCGGAGCACTGAAGCTTTCTTT.

Only a few counts were recorded for this clonotype. The J gene is TRBJ2-1, the V gene TRBV27; TRBD1 agrees at 8 bases. Germline CDR1 and CDR2: MNHEY and SMNVEV (reference sequence). The CDR3 extends over 17 amino acids. V shed 4 bases, J shed 2 bases, and the junction held 10 bases outside the gene matches. The CDR3 loop is CASSSGQGVSAYNEQFF. The CDR3 region has the DNA TGTGCCAGCAGTTCCGGACAGGGAGTTTCTGCCTACAATGAGCAGTTCTTC.

The chain joins TRBV12-3 or TRBV12-4 to TRBJ1-1; tentatively, D is TRBD1 (6 bases). Trimming removed 8 bases at V and 1 base at J, with 14 bases between. The CDR3 extends over 14 amino acids. The CDR3 nucleotides are TGTGCCAGCGAGAGGGGGGGCCGGAACACTGAAGCTTTCTTT. Residues: CASERGGRNTEAFF.

This clonotype was recorded a few times. J is TRBJ2-7 and V is TRBV5-4, with TRBD2 as a possible D gene (6 bases). CDR1 SGHNT and CDR2 YYREEE come from the germline V gene (reference sequence). Trimming pared 0 bases from V and 2 bases from J, leaving 12 bases between. The CDR3 covers 15 residues. The CDR3 coding sequence is TGTGCCAGCAGCTTGGGGGTCGGGACTCCCTACGAGCAGTACTTC. Translating it yields CASSLGVGTPYEQYF.

In this sample, this clonotype turned up a few times. The V gene is TRBV12-3 or TRBV12-4, the J gene TRBJ2-5; 12 bases agree with TRBD2. V shed 5 bases and J 5 bases; nucleotides not matched to a gene: 3. CDR3 size: 14 residues. The CDR3, as DNA: TGTGCCAGCAGTACCGGGACTAGCGGGGAGACCCAGTACTTC. Protein sequence: CASSTGTSGETQYF.

This clonotype occurred many times. This chain links TRBV20-1 with TRBJ2-7, with D possibly TRBD2 on 5 matching bases. V was cut by 2 bases and J by 2 bases, with 10 bases left in between. Germline CDR1 DFQATT, CDR2 SNEGSKA (reference sequence). The CDR3 has 13 residues. The CDR3 coding sequence is TGCAGTGCTAGATCGGGATATGCCTACGAGCAGTACTTC. This codes for CSARSGYAYEQYF.

J is TRBJ1-1 and V is TRBV20-1; D unclear. V was shortened by 5 bases and J by 1 base, with 8 bases between the two germline ends. The CDR3 has 12 amino acids. Germline-derived CDR1 and CDR2 are DFQATT and SNEGSKA (reference sequence). As DNA, the CDR3 is TGCAGTGCTGTCAAGAAGAACACTGAAGCTTTCTTT. This encodes CSAVKKNTEAFF.

This clonotype was seen once. The J gene is TRBJ1-1, the V gene TRBV3-1; the D gene is possibly TRBD1 (5 bases). Germline-derived CDR1 and CDR2 are LGHDT and YNNKEL (reference sequence). Trimming removed 1 base at V and 7 bases at J, with 7 bases between. The CDR3 is made up of 12 amino acids. CDR3 loop: CASSQGGVEAFF. CDR3 coding DNA: TGTGCCAGCAGCCAAGGAGGGGTTGAAGCTTTCTTT.

This clonotype turned up a few times. The chain links TRBV5-1 to TRBJ2-7; perhaps TRBD2 as D (6 bases). The CDR3 is made up of 18 amino acids. Germline lookup yields CDR1 SGHRS and CDR2 YFSETQ. Trimming shortened V by 0 bases and J by 0 bases, and 19 bases separated the two germline ends. CDR3 protein: CASSLDVTSRLSSYEQYF. CDR3 nucleotide sequence: TGCGCCAGCAGCTTGGATGTGACTAGTCGATTAAGCTCCTACGAGCAGTACTTC.

This clonotype appeared a few times. V is TRBV25-1 and J is TRBJ1-1; D remains unclear. This CDR3 region has 17 residues. Trimming stripped 0 bases from V and 3 bases from J, with 17 bases between. Germline loops: CDR1 MGHDK, CDR2 SYGVNS. The DNA for the CDR3 is TGTGCCAGCAGTGAATATGGCGACACCTCGGAGGACACTGAAGCTTTCTTT. Its translation is CASSEYGDTSEDTEAFF. Drawing the rest from reference TRBV25-1 and TRBJ1-1, the complete variable domain is EADIYQTPRYLVIGTGKKITLECSQTMGHDKMYWYQQDPGMELHLIHYSYGVNSTEKGDLSSESTVSRIRTEHFPLTLESARPSHTSQYLCASSEYGDTSEDTEAFFGQGTRLTVV.

The chain uses TRBV24-1 and TRBJ2-3; D is undetermined. Trimming removed 4 bases at V and 0 bases at J, with 4 bases between. CDR3 length: 13 residues. Germline lookup yields CDR1 KGHDR and CDR2 SFDVKD. The CDR3 DNA follows: TGTGCCACCAGTGAAGACAGCACAGATACGCAGTATTTT. Amino acids: CATSEDSTDTQYF.

This clonotype has a handful of counts. The genes are TRBV27 and TRBJ2-1, with D maybe TRBD2 (6 bases). This CDR3 region has 15 residues. Germline V CDR1 and CDR2: MNHEY, SMNVEV (reference sequence). V was cut by 3 bases and J by 3 bases, with 12 bases left in between. CDR3: CASSFVPAGYNEQFF. CDR3 coding DNA: TGTGCCAGCAGTTTTGTCCCAGCGGGCTACAATGAGCAGTTCTTC.

V is TRBV3-1 and J is TRBJ2-3; perhaps TRBD2 as D (5 bases). This CDR3 region has 16 residues. V was clipped by 1 base and J by 5 bases, with 16 bases between them. Germline CDR1 LGHDT, CDR2 YNNKEL (reference sequence). The CDR3 spells CASSQGARIGKDTQYF. The CDR3 coding sequence is TGTGCCAGCAGCCAAGGTGCCCGGATCGGGAAAGATACGCAGTATTTT.

This clonotype was found many times. This chain links TRBV5-5 with TRBJ2-1; 8 bases are a match to TRBD1. The ends lost 4 bases at V and 13 bases at J; junction bases unmatched: 10. The CDR3 loop spans 13 amino acids. The germline V gene encodes CDR1 SGHKS and CDR2 YYEKEE (reference sequence). The CDR3: CASSESVTGGQFF. The CDR3 DNA follows: TGTGCCAGCAGCGAAAGCGTTACAGGGGGTCAGTTCTTC.

This clonotype was observed a handful of times. The chain carries TRBV12-3 or TRBV12-4 and TRBJ2-7; possible D gene TRBD2, 6 bases. This CDR3 has 16 residues. The ends were cut back, 3 bases at V and 2 bases at J, with 17 bases in the middle. CDR3 region: CASSLGGGRLTYEQYF. For the CDR3, the DNA is TGTGCCAGCAGTTTGGGGGGAGGCAGGCTGACCTACGAGCAGTACTTC.

This clonotype appeared a few times. The J gene is TRBJ1-2, the V gene TRBV27; tentatively, D is TRBD1 (6 bases). Looked up from germline, CDR1 is MNHEY and CDR2 is SMNVEV (reference sequence). The CDR3 loop spans 13 amino acids. The V and J ends lost 6 bases and 8 bases respectively, with 16 bases between them. The CDR3 DNA follows: TGTGCCAGCAGGCCCCACGGGGGGGCGGGCTACACCTTC. Protein product: CASRPHGGAGYTF.

The chain has TRBV6-2 or TRBV6-3 and TRBJ2-5, with 8 bases aligning to TRBD1. V was clipped by 6 bases and J by 1 base; unmatched bases: 7. CDR1 and CDR2 from the germline V gene are MNHEY and SVGEGT. The CDR3 consists of 15 residues. CDR3 in DNA: TGTGCCAGCAGGGCACAGGGGGGATCCCAAGAGACCCAGTACTTC. Protein product: CASRAQGGSQETQYF.

This chain connects TRBV6-5 to TRBJ1-2, with D hard to call. CDR1 MNHEY and CDR2 SVGAGI come from the germline V gene. The V end was cut by 5 bases, the J end by 2 bases, with 12 bases between. The CDR3 contains 14 residues. The CDR3, as DNA: TGTGCCAGCAGTAAATATACACTAAACTATGGCTACACCTTC. Translation: CASSKYTLNYGYTF.

This clonotype has a count of ten or more. The chain couples TRBV7-3 to TRBJ1-5; D unclear. Germline V gene data show CDR1 as SGHTA and CDR2 as FQGTGA. V lost 0 bases and J lost 5, with 11 bases in between. This CDR3 has 15 residues. The CDR3 reads CASSLTAEGYQPQHF. The CDR3 coding sequence is TGTGCCAGCAGCTTAACGGCCGAGGGTTATCAGCCCCAGCATTTT.

V usage is TRBV29-1 and J usage is TRBJ2-5; the D is unclear. V lost 2 bases and J lost 2, with 15 bases in between. CDR1 is SQVTM and CDR2 is ANQGSEA in the germline V gene. CDR3 length: 15 amino acids. The DNA for the CDR3 is TGCAGCGTTGAATCCCCGAATACAGTTCAAGAGACCCAGTACTTC. Translating gives CSVESPNTVQETQYF.

This clonotype has only a few counts. The chain employs TRBV6-6 and TRBJ1-1; D is undetermined. Germline V gives CDR1 MNHNY, CDR2 SVGAGI (reference sequence). V was clipped by 2 bases and J by 11 bases, with 12 bases between them. The CDR3 is made up of 12 amino acids. CDR3 nucleotides: TGTGCCAGCAGTTACCGGCGAACTGGCGCTTTCTTT. Its translation is CASSYRRTGAFF.